This entry lists 2 T cell receptor beta chains sequenced from one sample in a study of T cell responses to AZD1222 COVID-19 vaccine. Profiling relied on immunoSEQ multiplex PCR, and the TCRdb table lists in-frame clones only, not all of them. Among some 180,000 clones listed, 85% to 90% were seen once. The starting material was peripheral blood, obtained on day 0 of AZD1222 vaccination. The source of these receptors is an adult in good health.

This clone was observed a few times. V is TRBV18 and J is TRBJ2-7, with D unclear. Germline V gene lookup returns CDR1 KGHSH and CDR2 LQKENI. V was trimmed by 4 bases and J by 7 bases, leaving 14 bases between them. This CDR3 comprises 13 residues. The CDR3 reads CASSHNSLGEQYF. In DNA, the CDR3 is TGTGCCAGCTCACACAACTCTTTGGGTGAGCAGTACTTC.

The J gene is TRBJ1-1, the V gene TRBV2, with a tentative D call TRBD1 (6 bases). Germline V gives CDR1 SNHLY, CDR2 FYNNEI. V was shortened by 4 bases and J by 4 bases, with 16 bases between the two germline ends. CDR3 length: 15 amino acids. The CDR3 sequence is CASSASGARGTEAFF. CDR3 sequence (DNA): TGTGCCAGCAGTGCCTCGGGGGCTCGAGGCACTGAAGCTTTCTTT.